The rows below give T cell receptor beta chains drawn from one sample of a study of T cells in localized non-small cell lung cancer. Sequencing used immunoSEQ multiplex PCR; TCRdb keeps in-frame clones, though not all of them. The sample has about 41,000 clones; around nine tenths are singletons. Material: peripheral blood, obtained before any cancer treatment. These receptors originate from a female donor older than 55 with stage I squamous cell lung carcinoma. CDR3s include the opening cysteine and the closing phenylalanine or tryptophan. The order of the fields is D gene, V gene, CDR3 length, J gene, clone size, CDR3 DNA, CDR3 protein. A D gene is named only where the DNA matches it firmly. Only part of the rows carry a size: once, few, many, or a class if the clone is expanded.

D: -
V: TRBV5-1
length: 14
J: TRBJ2-7
size: once
DNA: TGCGCCAGCAGCTCATCCGGGGGATACTACGAGCAGTACTTC
CDR3: CASSSSGGYYEQYF

D: -
V: TRBV30
length: 14
J: TRBJ2-7
size: -
DNA: TGTGCCTGGAGTGTCGGAGGCCCTCCCTACGAGCAGTACTTC
CDR3: CAWSVGGPPYEQYF

D: -
V: TRBV5-1
length: 13
J: TRBJ2-7
size: -
DNA: TGCGCCAGCAGCCCCGTTAGCGAGTACGAGCAGTACTTC
CDR3: CASSPVSEYEQYF

D: TRBD1
V: TRBV18
length: 15
J: TRBJ2-3
size: -
DNA: TGTGCCAGCTCACAATCTACGGACAGGGGAGATACGCAGTATTTT
CDR3: CASSQSTDRGDTQYF

D: TRBD2
V: TRBV6-5
length: 15
J: TRBJ2-1
size: -
DNA: TGTGCCAGCAGCCAAGGACTAGCGGGAGTCGGTGAGCAGTTCTTC
CDR3: CASSQGLAGVGEQFF

D: -
V: TRBV7-9
length: 15
J: TRBJ2-1
size: -
DNA: TGTGCCAGCAGCGAACAGTTTGGAGAGGGGGATGAGCAGTTCTTC
CDR3: CASSEQFGEGDEQFF

D: -
V: TRBV7-9
length: 12
J: TRBJ2-3
size: -
DNA: TGTGCCAGCAGCTTCAACACAGATACGCAGTATTTT
CDR3: CASSFNTDTQYF

D: -
V: TRBV7-8
length: 16
J: TRBJ1-5
size: once
DNA: TGTGCCAGCAGCATGCCCACGACAGCTCCGAATCAGCCCCAGCATTTT
CDR3: CASSMPTTAPNQPQHF

D: -
V: TRBV18
length: 13
J: TRBJ2-1
size: -
DNA: TGTGCCAGCTCACTTTTAACCTACAATGAGCAGTTCTTC
CDR3: CASSLLTYNEQFF

D: TRBD1
V: TRBV5-1
length: 14
J: TRBJ2-1
size: -
DNA: TGCGCCAGCAGCCGGGACAGTTCCTACAATGAGCAGTTCTTC
CDR3: CASSRDSSYNEQFF

D: TRBD2
V: TRBV19
length: 16
J: TRBJ2-1
size: -
DNA: TGTGCCAGTAAGGATGTAGGACTAGCGATCTACAATGAGCAGTTCTTC
CDR3: CASKDVGLAIYNEQFF

D: -
V: TRBV30
length: 13
J: TRBJ2-7
size: -
DNA: TGTGCCTGGAGTGTTTTCGGACTTACGAGGCAGTACTTC
CDR3: CAWSVFGLTRQYF

D: -
V: TRBV7-8
length: 17
J: TRBJ1-5
size: -
DNA: TGTGCCAGCAGCTTAGCGTTTGGGGTACTTAGCAATCAGCCCCAGCATTTT
CDR3: CASSLAFGVLSNQPQHF

D: -
V: TRBV7-2
length: 13
J: TRBJ1-3
size: -
DNA: TGTGCCAGCGGGCAGGGAGTTGGAAACACCATATATTTT
CDR3: CASGQGVGNTIYF

D: -
V: TRBV7-2
length: 17
J: TRBJ1-5
size: -
DNA: TGTGCCAGCAGCCCTAGGGGGATGTTGGGACTCAATCAGCCCCAGCATTTT
CDR3: CASSPRGMLGLNQPQHF

D: TRBD1
V: TRBV30
length: 15
J: TRBJ2-2
size: once
DNA: TGTGCCTGGCGCCCCCGGGACAGGGGTTTTGGGGAGCTGTTTTTT
CDR3: CAWRPRDRGFGELFF

D: TRBD1
V: TRBV7-3
length: 14
J: TRBJ2-7
size: few
DNA: TGTGCCAGCAGCTTAGGGACAGGGAGATCCGAGCAGTACTTC
CDR3: CASSLGTGRSEQYF

D: TRBD1
V: TRBV29-1
length: 14
J: TRBJ2-3
size: -
DNA: TGCAGCGTTGGGGGGAGGACAGGGTCTTATACGCAGTATTTT
CDR3: CSVGGRTGSYTQYF

D: TRBD1
V: TRBV5-1
length: 14
J: TRBJ1-5
size: once
DNA: TGCGCCAGCAGCCAAACAGGGGGCAATCAGCCCCAGCATTTT
CDR3: CASSQTGGNQPQHF

D: -
V: TRBV27
length: 15
J: TRBJ1-5
size: -
DNA: TGTGCCAGCAGTTCTCGGCGCTTTAGCAATCAGCCCCAGCATTTT
CDR3: CASSSRRFSNQPQHF

D: -
V: TRBV7-8
length: 19
J: TRBJ1-3
size: -
DNA: TGTGCCAGCAGCTTACGGGTCCTCGGGGGCTCGAGCTCTGGAAACACCATATATTTT
CDR3: CASSLRVLGGSSSGNTIYF

D: TRBD1
V: TRBV5-1
length: 15
J: TRBJ1-2
size: -
DNA: TGCGCCAGCAGCTTGGACTTGGACAGGGGAGATGGCTACACCTTC
CDR3: CASSLDLDRGDGYTF

D: -
V: TRBV19
length: 14
J: TRBJ1-1
size: -
DNA: TGTGCCAGTACCCCCACGGCGGTGAACACTGAAGCTTTCTTT
CDR3: CASTPTAVNTEAFF

D: -
V: TRBV9
length: 15
J: TRBJ2-7
size: -
DNA: TGTGCCAGCAGCCTGAGACCCGGTCACTCCTACGAGCAGTACTTC
CDR3: CASSLRPGHSYEQYF

D: -
V: TRBV7-6
length: 15
J: TRBJ1-5
size: -
DNA: TGTGCCAGCAGCAGCGAGGGGGGGGGCAATCAGCCCCAGCATTTT
CDR3: CASSSEGGGNQPQHF

D: TRBD2
V: TRBV29-1
length: 13
J: TRBJ2-3
size: -
DNA: TGCAGCGCCGGGACTAGCGGTGCAGATACGCAGTATTTT
CDR3: CSAGTSGADTQYF

D: -
V: TRBV6-5
length: 15
J: TRBJ1-2
size: -
DNA: TGTGCCAGCAGTTACTCAAGGACGTATAACTATGGCTACACCTTC
CDR3: CASSYSRTYNYGYTF

D: -
V: TRBV18
length: 15
J: TRBJ1-1
size: -
DNA: TGTGCCAGCTCACTCCGGACCACACAATACACTGAAGCTTTCTTT
CDR3: CASSLRTTQYTEAFF

D: -
V: TRBV7-9
length: 15
J: TRBJ2-1
size: -
DNA: TGTGCCAGCAGCTTAGTATGGGGTACTACGAATGAGCAGTTCTTC
CDR3: CASSLVWGTTNEQFF

D: -
V: TRBV19
length: 12
J: TRBJ2-7
size: -
DNA: TGTGCCAGTAGTATACGTTCAGGGGAGCAGTACTTC
CDR3: CASSIRSGEQYF

D: TRBD1
V: TRBV6-5
length: 14
J: TRBJ2-2
size: few
DNA: TGTGCCAGCAGGGACAGGGGCAACACCGGGGAGCTGTTTTTT
CDR3: CASRDRGNTGELFF

D: TRBD1
V: TRBV5-5
length: 16
J: TRBJ1-5
size: -
DNA: TGTGCCAGCAGCCGCGACAGGGCTAATAGCAATCAGCCCCAGCATTTT
CDR3: CASSRDRANSNQPQHF

D: -
V: TRBV11-2
length: 14
J: TRBJ1-1
size: few
DNA: TGTGCCTTCGGAAGGGGGAGAGGGTACACTGAAGCTTTCTTT
CDR3: CAFGRGRGYTEAFF

D: -
V: TRBV9
length: 15
J: TRBJ2-1
size: -
DNA: TGTGCCAGCAGCGTAAACCAGGTGGCCTACAATGAGCAGTTCTTC
CDR3: CASSVNQVAYNEQFF

D: -
V: TRBV5-1
length: 13
J: TRBJ1-1
size: -
DNA: TGCGCCAGCAGCTTGACAGGGTACACTGAAGCTTTCTTT
CDR3: CASSLTGYTEAFF

D: TRBD2
V: TRBV7-3
length: 15
J: TRBJ2-2
size: -
DNA: TGTGCCAGCAGCTTATCAACTAGCGGGCCCGGGGAGCTGTTTTTT
CDR3: CASSLSTSGPGELFF

D: -
V: TRBV7-2
length: 16
J: TRBJ2-3
size: once
DNA: TGTGCCAGCAGCCGCCGGGGGTTGATGGACACAGATACGCAGTATTTT
CDR3: CASSRRGLMDTDTQYF